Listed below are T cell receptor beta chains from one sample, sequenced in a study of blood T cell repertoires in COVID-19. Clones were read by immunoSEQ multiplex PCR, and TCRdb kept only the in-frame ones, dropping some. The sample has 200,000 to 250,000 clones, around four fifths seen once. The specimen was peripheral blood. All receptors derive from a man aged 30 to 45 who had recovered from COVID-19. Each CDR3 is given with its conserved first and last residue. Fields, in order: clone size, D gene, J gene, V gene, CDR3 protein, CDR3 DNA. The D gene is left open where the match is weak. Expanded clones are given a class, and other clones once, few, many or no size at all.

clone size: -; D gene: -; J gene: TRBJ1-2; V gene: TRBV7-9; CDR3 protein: CASSLLGGYGYTF; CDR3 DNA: TGTGCCAGCAGCCTACTGGGGGGCTATGGCTACACCTTC
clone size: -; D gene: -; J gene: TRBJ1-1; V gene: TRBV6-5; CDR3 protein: CASSSPTYTNTEAFF; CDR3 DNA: TGTGCCAGCTCTTCTCCCACATACACAAACACTGAAGCTTTCTTT
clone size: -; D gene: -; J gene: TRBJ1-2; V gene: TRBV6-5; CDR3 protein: CASSPITEYGYTF; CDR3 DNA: TGTGCCAGCAGTCCGATTACAGAGTATGGCTACACCTTC
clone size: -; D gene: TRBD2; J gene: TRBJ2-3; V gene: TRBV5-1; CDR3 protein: CASSLGLAASTDTQYF; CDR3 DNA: TGCGCCAGCAGCTTGGGACTAGCGGCTAGCACAGATACGCAGTATTTT
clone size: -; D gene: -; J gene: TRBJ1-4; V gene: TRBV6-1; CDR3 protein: CASSEAAATRRNEKLFF; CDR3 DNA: TGTGCCAGCAGTGAAGCGGCTGCGACACGACGTAATGAAAAACTGTTTTTT
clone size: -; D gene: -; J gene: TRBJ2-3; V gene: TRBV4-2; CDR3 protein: CASTQDFGITDTQYF; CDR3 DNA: TGTGCCAGCACCCAAGATTTCGGGATCACAGATACGCAGTATTTT
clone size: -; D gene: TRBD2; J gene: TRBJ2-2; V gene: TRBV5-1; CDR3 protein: CASSWRTRNPANTGELFF; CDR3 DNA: TGCGCCAGCAGCTGGAGGACTAGGAACCCCGCGAACACCGGGGAGCTGTTTTTT
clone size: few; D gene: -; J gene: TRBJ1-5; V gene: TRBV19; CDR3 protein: CASSILRGESQPQHF; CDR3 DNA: TGTGCCAGTAGTATTCTAAGGGGTGAGAGTCAGCCCCAGCATTTT
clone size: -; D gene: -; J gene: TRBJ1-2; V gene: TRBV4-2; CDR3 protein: CASSQEGHLGGYTF; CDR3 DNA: TGTGCCAGCAGCCAAGAGGGCCACCTTGGTGGCTACACCTTC
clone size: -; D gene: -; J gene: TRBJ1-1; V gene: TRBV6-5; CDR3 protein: CASSYSKRSGEAFF; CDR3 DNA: TGTGCCAGCAGTTACTCGAAGCGGAGCGGCGAAGCTTTCTTT
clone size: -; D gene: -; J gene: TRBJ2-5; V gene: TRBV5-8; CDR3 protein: CASSLPTGVVQQETQYF; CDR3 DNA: TGTGCCAGCAGCTTGCCAACGGGGGTCGTGCAGCAAGAGACCCAGTACTTC
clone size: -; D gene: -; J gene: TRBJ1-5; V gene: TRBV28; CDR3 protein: CASSFFGTSNQPQHF; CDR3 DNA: TGTGCCAGCAGTTTTTTCGGGACATCGAATCAGCCCCAGCATTTT
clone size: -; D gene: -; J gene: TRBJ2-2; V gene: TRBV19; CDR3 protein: CASTPGSGTGELFF; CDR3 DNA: TGTGCCAGTACCCCAGGGTCGGGCACCGGGGAGCTGTTTTTT
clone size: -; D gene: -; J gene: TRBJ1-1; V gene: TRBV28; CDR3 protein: CASRGVGSSRHLAFF; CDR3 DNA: TGTGCCAGCAGGGGAGTGGGGTCATCCCGTCATCTGGCTTTCTTT
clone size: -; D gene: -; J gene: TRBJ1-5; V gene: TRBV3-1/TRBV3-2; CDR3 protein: CASSQDTRDQPQHF; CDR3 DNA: TGTGCCAGCAGCCAAGATACGCGAGATCAGCCCCAGCATTTT
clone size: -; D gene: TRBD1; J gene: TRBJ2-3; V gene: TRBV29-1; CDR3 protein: CSVISDRGPDTQYF; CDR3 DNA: TGCAGCGTTATCTCGGACAGGGGCCCAGATACGCAGTATTTT
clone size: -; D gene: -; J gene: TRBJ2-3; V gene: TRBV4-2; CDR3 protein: CASSQDRRDTQYF; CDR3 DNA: TGTGCCAGCAGCCAAGATCGGAGAGATACGCAGTATTTT
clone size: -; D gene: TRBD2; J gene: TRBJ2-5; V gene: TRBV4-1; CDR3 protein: CASSQNGGGEGSGETQYF; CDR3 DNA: TGCGCCAGCAGCCAAAACGGGGGAGGGGAAGGTTCGGGAGAGACCCAGTACTTC
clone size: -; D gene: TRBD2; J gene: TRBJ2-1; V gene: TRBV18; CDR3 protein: CASSPTTSGDEQFF; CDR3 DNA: TGTGCCAGCTCACCGACGACTAGCGGCGATGAGCAGTTCTTC
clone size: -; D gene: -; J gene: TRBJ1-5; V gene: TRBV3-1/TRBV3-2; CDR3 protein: CASSQGGQPQHF; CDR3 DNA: TGTGCCAGCAGTCAGGGAGGTCAGCCCCAGCATTTT
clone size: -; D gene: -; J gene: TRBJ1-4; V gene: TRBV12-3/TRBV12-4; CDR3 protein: CASSPGVNEKLFF; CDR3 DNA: TGTGCCAGCAGCCCGGGAGTCAATGAAAAACTGTTTTTT
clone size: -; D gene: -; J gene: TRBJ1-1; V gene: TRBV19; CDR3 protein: CASSIRAATEAFF; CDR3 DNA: TGTGCCAGTAGTATCAGGGCGGCCACTGAAGCTTTCTTT
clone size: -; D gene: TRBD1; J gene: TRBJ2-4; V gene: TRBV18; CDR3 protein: CASSPPGQVNAAKNIQYF; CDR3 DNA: TGTGCCAGCTCACCACCGGGACAGGTGAACGCGGCCAAAAACATTCAGTACTTC
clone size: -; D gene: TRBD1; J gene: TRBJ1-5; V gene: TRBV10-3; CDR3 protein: CAISETGADQPQHF; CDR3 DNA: TGTGCCATCAGTGAGACAGGGGCTGATCAGCCCCAGCATTTT
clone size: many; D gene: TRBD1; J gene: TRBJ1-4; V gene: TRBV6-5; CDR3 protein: CASSNYQGGNEKLFF; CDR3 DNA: TGTGCCAGCAGTAACTACCAGGGGGGAAATGAAAAACTGTTTTTT
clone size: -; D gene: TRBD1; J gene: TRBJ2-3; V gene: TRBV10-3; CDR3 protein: CAIRAGTGVRDTQYF; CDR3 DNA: TGTGCCATCAGAGCCGGGACAGGGGTCCGGGATACGCAGTATTTT
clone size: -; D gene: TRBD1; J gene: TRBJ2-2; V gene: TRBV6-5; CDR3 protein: CASSSLTGAAGELFF; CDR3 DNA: TGTGCCAGCAGTTCCCTGACAGGGGCTGCCGGGGAGCTGTTTTTT
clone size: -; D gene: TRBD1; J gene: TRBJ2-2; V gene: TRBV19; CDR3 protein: CASSLRQGALPEVRELFF; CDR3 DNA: TGTGCCAGTAGTCTCCGACAGGGGGCGCTCCCAGAAGTCCGGGAGCTGTTTTTT
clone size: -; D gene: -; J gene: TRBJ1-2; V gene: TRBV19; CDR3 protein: CASSIAGVVDYGYTF; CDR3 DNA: TGTGCCAGTAGTATAGCAGGGGTGGTTGACTATGGCTACACCTTC
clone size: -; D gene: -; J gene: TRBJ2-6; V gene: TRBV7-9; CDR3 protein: CASSSEDHLSSGANVLTF; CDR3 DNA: TGTGCCAGCAGTTCGGAGGATCATCTTAGCTCTGGGGCCAACGTCCTGACTTTC